Listed below are T cell receptor beta chains from one sample, sequenced in a study of CD8+ T cells in alopecia areata. Assay: immunoSEQ multiplex PCR; the TCRdb copy retains only in-frame clones and omits some. In the table there are fewer than 100,000 clones, approximately 60% of which are singletons. The source was CD8+ T cells sorted from blood, collected at week 4, from a patient treated with tofacitinib. Receptors originate from a human donor with alopecia areata. CDR3s include the opening cysteine and the closing phenylalanine or tryptophan. Each record gives: V gene, D gene, J gene, clone size, CDR3 protein, CDR3 DNA. The D gene is left open where the match is weak. Clone size is not always given. Where it is, it says once, few, many or a class for expanded clones.

TRBV15	NA	TRBJ1-2	NA	CATVSLNYGYTF	TGTGCCACCGTGTCCCTCAACTATGGCTACACCTTC
TRBV7-9	NA	TRBJ2-5	NA	CASSLVRQQETQYF	TGTGCCAGCAGCTTAGTTCGGCAGCAAGAGACCCAGTACTTC
TRBV4-2	NA	TRBJ1-1	few	CASSQGYGMNTEAFF	TGTGCCAGCAGCCAAGGATACGGGATGAACACTGAAGCTTTCTTT
TRBV7-6	TRBD2	TRBJ2-5	once	CASSLVLAGGLNLETQYF	TGTGCCAGCAGCTTAGTTCTAGCGGGGGGCCTAAATTTGGAGACCCAGTACTTC
TRBV27	NA	TRBJ1-2	NA	CATLRGTYGYTF	TGTGCCACTCTCAGGGGAACCTATGGCTACACCTTC
TRBV7-9	NA	TRBJ1-5	NA	CASSSEGGGQPQHF	TGTGCCAGCAGCTCGGAGGGTGGGGGTCAGCCCCAGCATTTT
TRBV4-3	TRBD1	TRBJ2-7	NA	CASSQDKGTGYEQYF	TGCGCCAGCAGCCAAGATAAGGGGACAGGGTACGAGCAGTACTTC
TRBV14	TRBD2	TRBJ2-5	NA	CASSQDTTSRRETQYF	TGTGCCAGCAGCCAAGATACGACTAGCCGTCGAGAGACCCAGTACTTC
TRBV4-1	NA	TRBJ2-1	NA	CASSQDRSNNEQFF	TGCGCCAGCAGCCAAGATCGGTCGAACAATGAGCAGTTCTTC
TRBV6-5	NA	TRBJ2-7	NA	CASSLGLVRPYEQYF	TGTGCCAGCAGTCTCGGACTCGTAAGACCCTACGAGCAGTACTTC
TRBV5-1	NA	TRBJ1-1	few	CASSADLRRKVGTEAFF	TGCGCCAGCAGCGCCGATCTGAGGCGTAAGGTGGGCACTGAAGCTTTCTTT
TRBV6-5	TRBD2	TRBJ2-3	NA	CASSYYASGITDTQYF	TGTGCCAGCAGTTACTATGCTAGCGGGATAACAGATACGCAGTATTTT
TRBV4-1	NA	TRBJ2-3	NA	CASSQLPTAPPATDTQYF	TGCGCCAGCAGCCAACTCCCCACAGCCCCTCCCGCCACAGATACGCAGTATTTT
TRBV27	TRBD2	TRBJ2-1	NA	CASRPGLAGSGDYNEQFF	TGTGCCAGCAGGCCGGGACTAGCGGGATCGGGGGACTACAATGAGCAGTTCTTC
TRBV4-1	NA	TRBJ2-5	NA	CASSQSRLEETQYF	TGCGCCAGCAGCCAATCGCGACTGGAAGAGACCCAGTACTTC
TRBV29-1	NA	TRBJ2-3	NA	CSVEGLGGPDTQYF	TGCAGCGTTGAAGGTCTCGGGGGGCCGGATACGCAGTATTTT
TRBV19	NA	TRBJ2-7	NA	CASSIGLGSYEQYF	TGTGCCAGTAGTATAGGGCTCGGGTCCTACGAGCAGTACTTC
TRBV27	TRBD2	TRBJ2-2	few	CASRGIAGVNTGELFF	TGTGCCAGCAGGGGTATAGCGGGGGTGAACACCGGGGAGCTGTTTTTT
TRBV4-2	NA	TRBJ2-3	NA	CASSSPGLPGGDTQYF	TGTGCCAGCAGCTCTCCGGGACTCCCAGGTGGCGATACGCAGTATTTT
TRBV4-2	NA	TRBJ2-7	few	CASSQDAHEQYF	TGTGCCAGCAGCCAAGATGCCCACGAGCAGTACTTC
TRBV7-3	NA	TRBJ2-1	NA	CASSLSSSEQFF	TGTGCCAGCAGCTTAAGTTCCAGTGAGCAGTTCTTC
TRBV5-6	NA	TRBJ1-4	NA	CASSFGTTNEKLFF	TGTGCCAGCAGCTTCGGGACTACTAATGAAAAACTGTTTTTT
TRBV30	NA	TRBJ2-1	NA	CAWSVASPYEQFF	TGTGCCTGGAGTGTAGCTAGCCCCTATGAGCAGTTCTTC
TRBV15	NA	TRBJ2-1	NA	CATSPTGSSNEQFF	TGTGCCACCAGCCCTACCGGATCAAGCAATGAGCAGTTCTTC
TRBV5-6	NA	TRBJ1-5	NA	CASSLENSNQPQHF	TGTGCCAGCAGCTTAGAGAATAGCAATCAGCCCCAGCATTTT
TRBV10-3	NA	TRBJ1-1	NA	CAISESVNTEAFF	TGTGCCATCAGTGAGTCCGTAAACACTGAAGCTTTCTTT
TRBV25-1	NA	TRBJ2-5	few	CASATGGRETQYF	TGTGCCAGCGCGACTGGGGGCCGGGAGACCCAGTACTTC
TRBV5-1	NA	TRBJ2-3	NA	CASSLDNTDTQYF	TGCGCCAGCAGCTTGGACAACACAGATACGCAGTATTTT
TRBV27	TRBD1	TRBJ1-5	NA	CASSSWDSRDQPQHF	TGTGCCAGCAGTTCATGGGACAGCCGGGATCAGCCCCAGCATTTT
TRBV19	NA	TRBJ1-1	many	CASTPSGWSTEAFF	TGTGCCAGTACCCCTTCAGGGTGGAGCACTGAAGCTTTCTTT
TRBV28	NA	TRBJ2-4	NA	CASSSFRRAENIQYF	TGTGCCAGCAGTTCGTTTCGGAGGGCGGAAAACATTCAGTACTTC
TRBV13	NA	TRBJ2-5	few	CASSRSDSTQETQYF	TGTGCCAGCAGCAGATCCGACTCAACCCAAGAGACCCAGTACTTC
TRBV23-1	NA	TRBJ1-1	NA	CASSQGAAGVMNTEAFF	TGCGCCAGCAGTCAAGGGGCAGCAGGGGTCATGAACACTGAAGCTTTCTTT
TRBV5-1	TRBD1	TRBJ1-6	NA	CASSSGTGDNSPLHF	TGCGCCAGCAGCTCTGGGACAGGGGATAATTCACCCCTCCACTTT
TRBV13	TRBD2	TRBJ2-2	once	CASSAKLADKTGELFF	TGTGCCAGCAGCGCCAAACTAGCGGATAAAACCGGGGAGCTGTTTTTT
TRBV7-9	NA	TRBJ1-4	NA	CASSMTDTNEKLFF	TGTGCCAGCAGCATGACAGACACTAATGAAAAACTGTTTTTT
TRBV5-6	NA	TRBJ1-5	NA	CASSLAKGDWSNQPQHF	TGTGCCAGCAGCCTGGCCAAGGGAGATTGGAGCAATCAGCCCCAGCATTTT
TRBV25-1	NA	TRBJ1-1	NA	CASSAGDIGSEAFF	TGTGCCAGCAGTGCCGGGGATATTGGCTCTGAAGCTTTCTTT
TRBV6-6	TRBD2	TRBJ2-3	few	CASSRTSGSSDTQYF	TGTGCCAGCAGTCGGACTAGCGGGAGCTCAGATACGCAGTATTTT
TRBV15	NA	TRBJ2-4	NA	CATSRDSVLGLGIQYF	TGTGCCACCAGCAGAGATAGTGTCCTGGGTTTAGGCATTCAGTACTTC
TRBV7-2	TRBD2	TRBJ2-5	NA	CASSRYPPSGRMETQYF	TGTGCCAGCAGCCGATATCCCCCTAGCGGGAGAATGGAGACCCAGTACTTC
TRBV29-1	NA	TRBJ2-5	few	CSVNPGSYQETQYF	TGCAGCGTTAATCCAGGGTCGTACCAAGAGACCCAGTACTTC
TRBV5-6	NA	TRBJ2-7	NA	CASSSGPTYEQYF	TGTGCCAGCAGCTCCGGGCCAACCTACGAGCAGTACTTC
TRBV7-9	NA	TRBJ1-1	NA	CASSPIRTEAFF	TGTGCCAGCAGCCCCATCCGTACTGAAGCTTTCTTT